The 2 T cell receptor beta chains below were found in one sample sequenced in a study of tumor-infiltrating lymphocytes in primary liver carcinoma. A primer matching the constant region was used to make TCR beta cDNA from 450 to 550 ng of total RNA. Employing slightly modified ARM-PCR, three nested multiplex PCR rounds were run, and these gave rise to the TCR beta libraries. In the first two PCR rounds, TRBV1-TRBV30 forward primers were paired with a C-beta reverse primer, and each round lasted approximately 10 cycles. TCRdb re-analysed the multiplex PCR reads in MiXCR, keeping a single row per CDR3 protein. The table lists 300,000 to 400,000 distinct CDR3 sequences, roughly two thirds of them singletons. Extraction also yielded germline DNA, while blood RNA was obtained from unsorted whole blood. The material sequenced was peripheral blood. These receptors all stem from a man in his forties with primary liver carcinoma and hepatitis B virus infection.

The rearrangement links TRBV10-1 to TRBJ2-5; weak D call: TRBD2 (6 bases). Per germline, CDR1 WNHNN and CDR2 SYGVQD (reference sequence). V was cut by 8 bases and J by 2 bases, with 15 bases left in between. The CDR3 covers 14 residues. The CDR3 DNA follows: TGCGCCAGCTCTAAAGCGGGCCCTCAAGAGACCCAGTACTTC. It codes for CASSKAGPQETQYF.

As regards this clonotype: At one end the junction does not follow the germline gene, possibly because of a read error. The gene calls are TRBV11-2 and TRBJ2-2; 11 nucleotides line up with TRBD2. Looked up from germline, CDR1 is SGHAT and CDR2 is FQNNGV. CDR3 length equals 16 residues. The CDR3 here is CASSDLAGGYTRELFF. The CDR3 bases are TGTGCAAGCAGCGATCTAGCGGGAGGATATACCCGGGAGCTGTTTTTT.